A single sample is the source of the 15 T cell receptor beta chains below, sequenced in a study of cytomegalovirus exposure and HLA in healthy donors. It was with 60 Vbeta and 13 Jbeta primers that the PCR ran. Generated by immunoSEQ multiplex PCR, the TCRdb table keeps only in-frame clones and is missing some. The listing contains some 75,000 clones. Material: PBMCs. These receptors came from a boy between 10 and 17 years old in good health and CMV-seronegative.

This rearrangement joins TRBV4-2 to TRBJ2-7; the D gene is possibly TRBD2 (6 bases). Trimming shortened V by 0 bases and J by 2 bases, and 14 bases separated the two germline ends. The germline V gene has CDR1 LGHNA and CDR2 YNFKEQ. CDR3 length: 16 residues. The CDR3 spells CASSQEGTGSPYEQYF. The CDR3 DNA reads TGTGCCAGCAGCCAAGAAGGGACTGGAAGCCCCTACGAGCAGTACTTC.

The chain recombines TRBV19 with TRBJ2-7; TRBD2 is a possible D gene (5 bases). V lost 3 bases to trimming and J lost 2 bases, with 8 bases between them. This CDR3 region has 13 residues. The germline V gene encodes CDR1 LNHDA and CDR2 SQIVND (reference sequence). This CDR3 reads CASSIGSAYEQYF. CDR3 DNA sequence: TGTGCCAGTAGTATTGGGAGCGCCTACGAGCAGTACTTC.

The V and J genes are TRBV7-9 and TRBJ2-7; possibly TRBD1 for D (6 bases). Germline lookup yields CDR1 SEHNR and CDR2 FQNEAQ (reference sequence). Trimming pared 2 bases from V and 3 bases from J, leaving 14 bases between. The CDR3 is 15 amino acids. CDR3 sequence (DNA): TGTGCCAGCAGCTTATCGTTACAGGGCGGCTACGAGCAGTACTTC. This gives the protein CASSLSLQGGYEQYF. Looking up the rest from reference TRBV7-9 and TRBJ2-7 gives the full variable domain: DTGVSQNPRHKITKRGQNVTFRCDPISEHNRLYWYRQTLGQGPEFLTYFQNEAQLEKSRLLSDRFSAERPKGSFSTLEIQRTEQGDSAMYLCASSLSLQGGYEQYFGPGTRLTVT.

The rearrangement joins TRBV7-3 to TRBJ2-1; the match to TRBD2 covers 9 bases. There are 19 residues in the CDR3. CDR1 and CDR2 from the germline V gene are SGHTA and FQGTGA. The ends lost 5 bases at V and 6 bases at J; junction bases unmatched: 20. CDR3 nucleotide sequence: TGTGCCAGCAGCCCTAGGCCCTTTGGGTTAGCGGGAGCCCCCAATGAGCAGTTCTTC. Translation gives CASSPRPFGLAGAPNEQFF.

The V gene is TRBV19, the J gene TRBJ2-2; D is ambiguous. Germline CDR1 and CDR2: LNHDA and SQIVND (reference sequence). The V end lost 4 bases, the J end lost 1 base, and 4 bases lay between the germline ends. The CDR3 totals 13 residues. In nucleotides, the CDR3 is TGTGCCAGTAGTACCATGAACACCGGGGAGCTGTTTTTT. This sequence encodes CASSTMNTGELFF.

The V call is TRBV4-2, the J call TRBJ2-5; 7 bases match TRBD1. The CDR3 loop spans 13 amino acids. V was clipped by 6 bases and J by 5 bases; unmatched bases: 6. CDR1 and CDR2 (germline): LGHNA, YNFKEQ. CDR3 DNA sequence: TGTGCCAGCAGACCACAGGGGATGGAGACCCAGTACTTC. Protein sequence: CASRPQGMETQYF.

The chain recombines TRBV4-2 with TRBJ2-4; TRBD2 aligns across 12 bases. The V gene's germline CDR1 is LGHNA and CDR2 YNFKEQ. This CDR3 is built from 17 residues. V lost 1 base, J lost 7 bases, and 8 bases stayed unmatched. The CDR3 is CASSQARSLAGGNIQYF. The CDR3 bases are TGTGCCAGCAGCCAAGCTCGTAGTCTAGCGGGAGGGAACATTCAGTACTTC.

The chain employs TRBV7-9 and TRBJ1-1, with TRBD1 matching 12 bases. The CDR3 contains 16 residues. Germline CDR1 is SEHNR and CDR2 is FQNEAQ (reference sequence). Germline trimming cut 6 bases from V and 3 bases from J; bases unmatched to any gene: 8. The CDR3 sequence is CASRFGTGGAHTEAFF. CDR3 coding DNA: TGTGCCAGCAGATTCGGGACAGGGGGCGCGCACACTGAAGCTTTCTTT.

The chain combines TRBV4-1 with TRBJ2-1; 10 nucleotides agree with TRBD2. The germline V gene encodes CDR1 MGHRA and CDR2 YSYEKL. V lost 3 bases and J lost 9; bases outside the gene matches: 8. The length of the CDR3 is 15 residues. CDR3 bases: TGCGCCAGCAGCCAGTATTCAGCGGGAGGGACTGAGCAGTTCTTC. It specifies CASSQYSAGGTEQFF.

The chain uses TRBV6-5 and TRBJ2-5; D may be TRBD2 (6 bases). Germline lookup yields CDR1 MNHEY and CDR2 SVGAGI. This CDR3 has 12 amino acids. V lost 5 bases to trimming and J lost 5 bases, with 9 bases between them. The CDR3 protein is CASSRDSETQYF. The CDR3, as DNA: TGTGCCAGCAGTCGGGACTCGGAGACCCAGTACTTC.

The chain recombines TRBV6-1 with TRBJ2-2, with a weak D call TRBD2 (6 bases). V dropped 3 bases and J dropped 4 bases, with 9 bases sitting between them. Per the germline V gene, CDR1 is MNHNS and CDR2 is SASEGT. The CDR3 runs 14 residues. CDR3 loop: CASSDGTPTGELFF. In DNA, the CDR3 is TGTGCCAGCAGTGACGGGACTCCCACCGGGGAGCTGTTTTTT.

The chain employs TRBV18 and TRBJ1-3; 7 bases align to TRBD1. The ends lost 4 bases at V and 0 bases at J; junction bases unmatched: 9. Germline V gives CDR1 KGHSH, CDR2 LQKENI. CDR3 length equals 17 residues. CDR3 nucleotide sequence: TGTGCCAGCTCACTCGGACAGGCCCGAAACTCTGGAAACACCATATATTTT. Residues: CASSLGQARNSGNTIYF.

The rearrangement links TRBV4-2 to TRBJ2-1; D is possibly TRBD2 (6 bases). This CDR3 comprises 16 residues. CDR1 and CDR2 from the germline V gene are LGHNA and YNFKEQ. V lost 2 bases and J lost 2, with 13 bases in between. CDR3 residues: CASSQTGASAYNEQFF. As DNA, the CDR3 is TGTGCCAGCAGCCAAACTGGGGCTAGCGCCTACAATGAGCAGTTCTTC.

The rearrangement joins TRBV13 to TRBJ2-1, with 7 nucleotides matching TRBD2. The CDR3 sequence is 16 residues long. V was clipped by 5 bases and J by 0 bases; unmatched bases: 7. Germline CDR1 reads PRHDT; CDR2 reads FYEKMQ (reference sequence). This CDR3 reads CASSHRRGSSYNEQFF. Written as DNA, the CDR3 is TGTGCCAGCAGCCATCGGCGGGGGAGCTCCTACAATGAGCAGTTCTTC.

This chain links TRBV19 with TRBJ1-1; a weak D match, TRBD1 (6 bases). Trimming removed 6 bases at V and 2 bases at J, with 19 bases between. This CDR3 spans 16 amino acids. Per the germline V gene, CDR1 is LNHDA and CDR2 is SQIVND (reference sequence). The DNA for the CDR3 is TGTGCCAGTAGGCCATTCGACAGGAGACTAAACACTGAAGCTTTCTTT. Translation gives CASRPFDRRLNTEAFF.